One and the same sample provided the 27 T cell receptor beta chains below, sequenced in a study of T cell responses to AZD1222 COVID-19 vaccine. Some clones are missing from TCRdb's copy, which holds only in-frame ones; the method was immunoSEQ multiplex PCR. The sample lists approximately 140,000 clones, 91% occurring once. The source was peripheral blood, collected 28 days after the second AZD1222 dose. The receptors here all came from an adult who received the AZD1222 COVID-19 vaccine.

The chain joins TRBV12-5 to TRBJ2-5, with a weak D call TRBD2 (6 bases). The length of the CDR3 is 14 residues. V lost 6 bases to trimming and J lost 0 bases, with 11 bases between them. Germline-derived CDR1 and CDR2 are LGHNT and FRNRAP. The CDR3 DNA follows: TGTGCTAGTGGCCCCCGCGGGGACCAAGAGACCCAGTACTTC. This codes for CASGPRGDQETQYF. The variable domain in full, with the rest retrieved from reference TRBV12-5 and TRBJ2-5, is DARVTQTPRHKVTEMGQEVTMRCQPILGHNTVFWYRQTMMQGLELLAYFRNRAPLDDSGMPKDRFSAEMPDATLATLKIQPSEPRDSAVYFCASGPRGDQETQYFGPGTRLLVL.

The V gene is TRBV19, the J gene TRBJ1-6, with no clear D. V was clipped by 1 base and J by 7 bases, with 14 bases between them. Germline CDR1 and CDR2: LNHDA and SQIVND (reference sequence). The CDR3 covers 16 residues. For the CDR3, the DNA is TGTGCCAGTAGTATAGTGGTAACCCGAGGAAATTCACCCCTCCACTTT. Residues: CASSIVVTRGNSPLHF.

The J gene is TRBJ1-2, the V gene TRBV7-2; D gene unclear. Germline V CDR1 and CDR2: SGHTA, FQGNSA. V gave up 1 base and J gave up 8 bases, with 26 bases separating them. This CDR3 is built from 18 residues. CDR3 DNA sequence: TGTGCCAGCAGCTTAGATTCCACTAGTACAGTGGGGATCGGGGGCTACACCTTC. Its protein is CASSLDSTSTVGIGGYTF.

The V call is TRBV2, the J call TRBJ1-2; D is ambiguous. The CDR3 covers 12 residues. Per the germline V gene, CDR1 is SNHLY and CDR2 is FYNNEI. Trimming removed 6 bases from V and 1 base from J, with 6 bases in between. CDR3 DNA: TGTGCCAGCAGCCCCTTTAACTATGGCTACACCTTC. This codes for CASSPFNYGYTF.

The chain joins TRBV7-9 to TRBJ1-1, with TRBD1 matching over 10 bases. The germline V gene has CDR1 SEHNR and CDR2 FQNEAQ (reference sequence). This CDR3 region has 13 residues. The junction had 4 bases not matched to a gene; V was cut back by 11 bases and J by 1 base. Here the CDR3 reads CAGDRGRNTEAFF. The CDR3 DNA sequence: TGTGCCGGAGACAGGGGGCGGAACACTGAAGCTTTCTTT.

The V call is TRBV11-3, the J call TRBJ1-2, with TRBD1 identical over 8 bases. This CDR3 spans 14 amino acids. V trimming: 6 bases; J trimming: 6 bases; junction bases outside the gene matches: 9. CDR1 and CDR2 (germline): SGHNT, YENEEA. The CDR3 DNA reads as TGTGCCAGCAGTGGCCAGGGGGCGCAGAATGGCTACACCTTC. Its translation: CASSGQGAQNGYTF.

This chain links TRBV18 with TRBJ1-4; tentatively, D is TRBD1 (6 bases). V shed 8 bases and J shed 5 bases, with 12 bases lying between them. The CDR3 spans 13 residues. Germline-derived CDR1 and CDR2 are KGHSH and LQKENI. This CDR3 reads CASATGENEKLFF. CDR3 in DNA: TGTGCCAGCGCGACAGGAGAAAATGAAAAACTGTTTTTT.

This CDR3 is CASSGTSTDTQYF. CDR3 DNA: TGTGCCAGCAGCGGAACTAGCACAGATACGCAGTATTTT. The rearrangement uses TRBV7-6 and TRBJ2-3; no reliable D call. Germline V lookup: CDR1 SGHVS, CDR2 FNYEAQ. The CDR3 contains 13 residues. With 5 bases removed from V and 0 bases from J, the gap between germline ends came to 6 bases.

The CDR3 loop is CASNRGPMNTEAFF. Written as DNA, the CDR3 is TGTGCCAGCAACAGGGGGCCCATGAACACTGAAGCTTTCTTT. V gene TRBV28 combines with J gene TRBJ1-1; the match to TRBD1 covers 9 bases. V lost 7 bases to trimming and J lost 0 bases; unmatched junction nucleotides: 3. CDR3 length: 14 amino acids. The V gene's germline CDR1 is MDHEN and CDR2 SYDVKM.

The chain has TRBV29-1 and TRBJ1-4; D uncertain. In germline, CDR1 is SQVTM, CDR2 ANQGSEA. V lost 1 base, J lost 8 bases, and 11 bases lay in between. There are 13 residues in the CDR3. The CDR3 nucleotides read TGCAGCGTTGAAGTGGGTTCTCGGGAAAAACTGTTTTTT. Translated: CSVEVGSREKLFF. The full variable domain, its missing parts supplied by reference TRBV29-1 and TRBJ1-4, is SAVISQKPSRDICQRGTSLTIQCQVDSQVTMMFWYRQQPGQSLTLIATANQGSEATYESGFVIDKFPISRPNLTFSTLTVSNMSPEDSSIYLCSVEVGSREKLFFGSGTQLSVL.

The chain links TRBV2 to TRBJ1-5; D perhaps matches TRBD1 (5 bases). CDR1 is SNHLY, CDR2 FYNNEI, per germline. The CDR3 is made up of 14 amino acids. Between the trimmed V and J ends, which lost 5 bases and 5 bases, there was a span of 13 bases. The CDR3 spells CASSTQGGYQPQHF. CDR3 DNA: TGTGCCAGCAGTACCCAGGGAGGTTATCAGCCCCAGCATTTT. Using reference TRBV2 and TRBJ1-5 for the parts outside the CDR3, the full variable domain is EPEVTQTPSHQVTQMGQEVILRCVPISNHLYFYWYRQILGQKVEFLVSFYNNEISEKSEIFDDQFSVERPDGSNFTLKIRSTKLEDSAMYFCASSTQGGYQPQHFGDGTRLSIL.

This clone was recorded only once. The CDR3 nucleotides are TGCGCCAGCAGTCCTGTTGACAGGGTCAACGAGCAGTACGTC. Amino acids: CASSPVDRVNEQYV. This chain joins TRBV23-1 and TRBJ2-7; 7 nucleotides line up with TRBD1. TRBV23-1 is treated as an ORF (open reading frame) with a function not yet certain. The junction had 8 bases not matched to a gene; V was cut back by 4 bases and J by 5 bases. The CDR3 runs to 14 residues.

This sequence joins TRBV12-3 or TRBV12-4 and TRBJ1-5; TRBD1 might be the D (6 bases). This CDR3 has 13 amino acids. Trimming removed 0 bases from V and 9 bases from J, with 9 bases in between. CDR3 nucleotides: TGTGCCAGCAGTTTAGCGGGGGCGGGGCCCCAGCATTTT. Translation gives CASSLAGAGPQHF.

The rearrangement links TRBV3-1 (or the pseudogene TRBV3-2) to TRBJ2-7; 13 bases align to TRBD2. The CDR3 contains 15 residues. Germline-derived CDR1 and CDR2 are LGHDT and YNNKEL (reference sequence). The junction had 5 bases not matched to a gene; V was cut back by 4 bases and J by 5 bases. In DNA form, the CDR3 reads TGTGCCAGCAGCCCCGGGACTAGCGGGACGAACGAGCAGTACGTC. Protein sequence: CASSPGTSGTNEQYV.

In regard to this clone: Compared with germline, one end of the junction differs, possibly owing to a read error. V gene TRBV3-1 (or the pseudogene TRBV3-2) combines with J gene TRBJ1-1; D possibly corresponds to TRBD1 (6 bases). CDR3 length: 15 amino acids. CDR1 LGHDT and CDR2 YNNKEL come from the germline V gene (reference sequence). The CDR3 bases are TGTGCCAGCAGGCTCTCCGGGGGCCCAATCACTCAAGCTTTCTTT. This codes for CASRLSGGPITQAFF.

CDR3 amino acids: CATSEGDRPGDGYTF. In DNA, the CDR3 is TGTGCCACCAGTGAGGGGGACCGTCCGGGTGATGGCTACACCTTC. The chain employs TRBV24-1 and TRBJ1-2, with D possibly matching TRBD1 (5 bases). V lost 4 bases to trimming and J lost 6 bases, with 17 bases between them. The CDR3 is 15 residues long. Per the germline V gene, CDR1 is KGHDR and CDR2 is SFDVKD.

The chain uses TRBV19 and TRBJ2-1; D perhaps matches TRBD2 (6 bases). Trimming removed 6 bases from V and 7 bases from J, with 16 bases in between. Looked up from germline, CDR1 is LNHDA and CDR2 is SQIVND (reference sequence). This CDR3 is 14 amino acids long. Here the CDR3 reads CASSMGGVGNEQFF. The CDR3 bases are TGTGCCAGTAGCATGGGCGGGGTGGGGAATGAGCAGTTCTTC.

The chain recombines TRBV9 with TRBJ1-5, with 7 bases that match TRBD1. Trimming took 4 bases from V and 6 from J; bases not matched to a gene: 13. This CDR3 contains 16 residues. The V gene's germline CDR1 is SGDLS and CDR2 YYNGEE. The CDR3 spells CASSPTGQPGGQPQHF. As DNA, the CDR3 is TGTGCCAGCAGCCCCACGGGACAGCCCGGAGGTCAGCCCCAGCATTTT.

The CDR3 DNA is TGTGCCAGCAGTGACTCGTATAACAGGGGGCTGGAGACCCAGTACTTC. This sequence encodes CASSDSYNRGLETQYF. The chain employs TRBV6-4 and TRBJ2-5; the match to TRBD1 covers 9 bases. This CDR3 has 16 residues. The V gene's germline CDR1 is MRHNA and CDR2 SNTAGT. The trim removed 0 bases at V and 5 bases at J, leaving 7 bases unmatched.

The rearrangement uses TRBV5-1 and TRBJ1-1, with D perhaps TRBD1 (6 bases). CDR1 and CDR2 (germline): SGHRS, YFSETQ. The V end was cut by 3 bases, the J end by 4 bases, with 16 bases between. The CDR3 sequence is 15 residues long. DNA for the CDR3: TGCGCCAGCAGCTCAGGACAGTTGGGCAGCACTGAAGCTTTCTTT. This encodes CASSSGQLGSTEAFF.

Concerning this clone itself: One junction end disagrees with the germline gene, perhaps due to a read error. The J gene is TRBJ1-2, the V gene TRBV6-1, with D maybe TRBD1 (6 bases). Germline V lookup: CDR1 MNHNS, CDR2 SASEGT. This CDR3 region has 14 residues. CDR3 sequence: CASTEQGGGDGYTF. As DNA, the CDR3 is TGTGCCAGCACTGAACAGGGAGGAGGGGATGGCTACACCTTC.

This clone was seen once. The sample has other DNA sequences that encode this CDR3 too. The J gene is TRBJ1-1, the V gene TRBV18, with a tentative D call TRBD1 (5 bases). The CDR3 runs to 15 residues. Trimming took off 1 base at V and 1 base at J, with 10 bases between the two ends. Germline V lookup: CDR1 KGHSH, CDR2 LQKENI. The CDR3 nucleotides read TGTGCCAGCTCACCACGGAGGGGTCAGAACACTGAAGCTTTCTTT. Protein product: CASSPRRGQNTEAFF.

The chain has TRBV6-6 and TRBJ1-2; a weak D match, TRBD1 (6 bases). V lost 6 bases, J lost 4 bases, and 12 bases lay in between. Germline V gene sequence: CDR1 MNHNY, CDR2 SVGAGI (reference sequence). There are 13 residues in the CDR3. CDR3 loop: CASSRDTLYGYTF. The CDR3 DNA is TGTGCCAGCAGCCGGGACACCCTCTATGGCTACACCTTC.

The rearrangement joins TRBV3-1 (or the pseudogene TRBV3-2) to TRBJ2-5; a possible D gene is TRBD1 (6 bases). The CDR3 has 13 amino acids. CDR1 is LGHDT and CDR2 is YNNKEL in the germline V gene (reference sequence). Trimming left V 7 bases short and J 1 base short, with 10 bases between. The CDR3 sequence: CASNRATQETQYF. DNA for the CDR3: TGTGCCAGCAACAGGGCTACCCAAGAGACCCAGTACTTC.

The chain couples TRBV10-3 to TRBJ1-1, with 7 bases matching TRBD1. With 0 bases clipped from V and 8 bases from J, the junction kept 6 bases outside the gene matches. Germline loops: CDR1 ENHRY, CDR2 SYGVKD. This CDR3 spans 14 amino acids. This chain's CDR3 is CAISESTGREEAFF. The CDR3, as DNA: TGTGCCATCAGTGAGTCGACAGGGAGGGAAGAAGCTTTCTTT.

The chain uses TRBV15 and TRBJ2-1; D is perhaps TRBD1 (6 bases). This CDR3 spans 13 amino acids. The V end was cut by 2 bases, the J end by 14 bases, with 16 bases between. Germline V lookup: CDR1 LNHNV, CDR2 YYDKDF (reference sequence). CDR3 nucleotides: TGTGCCACCAGCAGACCCCTAGGGGGAGTGGAGTTCTTC. It is translated as CATSRPLGGVEFF.

This sequence joins TRBV5-6 and TRBJ2-3; perhaps TRBD2 as D (5 bases). The V gene's germline CDR1 is SGHDT and CDR2 YYEEEE. The CDR3 consists of 16 residues. V lost 1 base and J lost 7, with 19 bases in between. The CDR3 reads CASSLTGSLSGNTQYF. Here the CDR3 DNA reads TGTGCCAGCAGCTTGACTGGGAGCCTGAGTGGTAATACGCAGTATTTT.